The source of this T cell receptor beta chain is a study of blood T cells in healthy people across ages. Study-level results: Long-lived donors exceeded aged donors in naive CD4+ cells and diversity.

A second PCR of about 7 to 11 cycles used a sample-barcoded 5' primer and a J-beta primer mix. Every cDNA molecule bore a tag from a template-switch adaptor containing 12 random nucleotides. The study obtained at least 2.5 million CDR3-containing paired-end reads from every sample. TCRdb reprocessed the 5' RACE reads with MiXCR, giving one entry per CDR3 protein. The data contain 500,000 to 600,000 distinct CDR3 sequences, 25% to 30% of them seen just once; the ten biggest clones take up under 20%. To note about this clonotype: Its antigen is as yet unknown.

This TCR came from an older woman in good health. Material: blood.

CDR3 DNA: TGCGCCAGCAGCGACTCTGGCGAGACCCAGTACTTC. Amino acids: CASSDSGETQYF. The rearrangement uses TRBV5-1 and TRBJ2-5; D is unresolved. CDR1 and CDR2 (germline): SGHRS, YFSETQ. V lost 4 bases and J 5 bases, leaving 9 bases between the germline ends. CDR3 length: 12 residues.